The source of this T cell receptor (beta chain) is a study of cytotoxic CD8 clonotypes in ibrutinib-treated CLL. Assay: immunoSEQ multiplex PCR; the TCRdb copy retains only in-frame clones and omits some. Counted here are about 89,000 clones, about 72% occurring once; the ten biggest clones make up around 30%. Germline V gene data show CDR1 as SGHRS and CDR2 as YFSETQ. This CDR3 contains 15 residues. V trimming: 4 bases; J trimming: 3 bases; junction bases outside the gene matches: 5. The input for sequencing was PBMCs, taken after 12 months of ibrutinib treatment. The genes are TRBV5-1 and TRBJ2-1; 9 nucleotides align to TRBD1. The receptor comes from a human donor with chronic lymphocytic leukemia. Here the CDR3 reads CASSGQGSHYNEQFF. The CDR3 bases are TGCGCCAGCAGCGGACAGGGGTCTCACTACAATGAGCAGTTCTTC.